The T cell receptor (beta chain) described here comes from a study of technical replicates of blood from several donors. Sequencing was performed with immunoSEQ multiplex PCR; in TCRdb, only in-frame clones are kept and a portion is missing. The table shows roughly 15,000 clones, with 80% to 85% occurring only once. The CDR3 has 15 amino acids. Per the germline V gene, CDR1 is GTSNPN and CDR2 is SVGIG (reference sequence). V lost 0 bases, J lost 9 bases, and 11 bases stayed unmatched. The sample was PBMCs. This chain uses TRBV30 with TRBJ2-1, with 7 bases that match TRBD2. This TCR came from a human donor in good health. The CDR3 DNA sequence: TGTGCCTGGAGTGTACGGGTGGGAGCGGGAAGTGAGCAGTTCTTC. Residues: CAWSVRVGAGSEQFF.